Detailed here is one T cell receptor (beta chain). The CDR3 spans 15 residues. Germline CDR1 is SGHDT and CDR2 is YYEEEE. V dropped 2 bases and J dropped 4 bases, with 14 bases sitting between them. The protocol was immunoSEQ multiplex PCR, while the TCRdb copy is restricted to in-frame clones and leaves out a portion. The top ten clones hold approximately 1.5% of a sample with 950,000 to 1,100,000 clones, approximately 68% of them seen once. The investigators split CD4+ cells into a CD45RA+ naive subset and a CD45RA-negative memory subset. The source of the sample is a study of shared clonotypes between healthy human individuals.

This rearrangement joins TRBV5-6 to TRBJ2-3; D is perhaps TRBD1 (6 bases). The sequencing sample was made of memory CD4+ T cells sorted from blood. Subset meaning: CD45RA-negative fraction. The clonotype originates from a man aged 18 to 35 in good health. CDR3 amino acids: CASSFLRGLADTQYF. The CDR3 region has the DNA TGTGCCAGCAGCTTTTTGAGGGGGTTGGCAGATACGCAGTATTTT.